Detailed here is one TCR beta chain. Its antigen is currently not known. Base-call qualities are not available, and no considerably larger clone is one nucleotide away. The data originate from a study of T cell changes during pregnancy in multiple sclerosis (dated by TCRdb to about 2019). About the full investigation: In women with multiple sclerosis, the researchers looked at how the T cell repertoire shifted as pregnancy progressed.

The library was built by means of the immunoSEQ multiplex PCR assay. Held by TCRdb, this immuneACCESS table contains in-frame sequences only and omits some clones. Under half of the omission traces to an unresolved V gene where checked; the cause of the rest is unknown. This sample gives about 40,000 clones in total; approximately 94% of them show up just once. The ten top clones hold approximately 1.6% of the sample. This clonotype was obtained from a female donor with multiple sclerosis, enrolled in a pregnancy study. The sample was peripheral blood, taken in the third trimester of pregnancy.

The nucleotide sequence reads as follows: TGCGCCAGCAGCCAGGGACAGGGGAATGAAAAACTGTTTTTT. The resulting protein is CASSQGQGNEKLFF. In this chain, TRBV4-1 is recombined with TRBJ1-4, and TRBD1 matches 10 of the central bases. Trimmed from V: 3 bases; trimmed from J: 5 bases; junction bases lacking a gene match: 0. The CDR3 covers 14 residues, taking in both the cysteine and the phenylalanine. This entry keeps only the CDR3 DNA: 42 bases, framed from base 1. As encoded in the germline V gene, CDR1 is MGHRA while CDR2 is YSYEKL.